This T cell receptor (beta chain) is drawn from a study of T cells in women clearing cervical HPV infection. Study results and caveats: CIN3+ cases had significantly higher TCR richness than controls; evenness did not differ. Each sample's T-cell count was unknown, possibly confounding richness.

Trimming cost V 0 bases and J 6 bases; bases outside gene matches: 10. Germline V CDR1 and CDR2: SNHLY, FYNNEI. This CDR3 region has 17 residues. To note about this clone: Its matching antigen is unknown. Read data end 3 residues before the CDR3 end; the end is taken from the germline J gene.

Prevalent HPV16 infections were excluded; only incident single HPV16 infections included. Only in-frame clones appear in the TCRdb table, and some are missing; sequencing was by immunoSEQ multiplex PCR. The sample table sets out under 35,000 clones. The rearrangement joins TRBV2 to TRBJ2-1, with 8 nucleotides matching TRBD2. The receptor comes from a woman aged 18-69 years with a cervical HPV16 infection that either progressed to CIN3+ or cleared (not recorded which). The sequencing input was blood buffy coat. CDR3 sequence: CASSEALGGAFINEQFF. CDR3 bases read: TGTGCCAGCAGTGAAGCGCTCGGGGGGGCCTTTATCAATGAG.